The 11 T cell receptor beta chains below were found in one sample sequenced in a study of human T cells and chemical hapten exposure. TCRdb used MiXCR to reprocess the RACE reads, holding one entry per CDR3 protein. Among about 35,000 distinct CDR3 sequences, about 6.3% were seen once, and the ten largest hold around 10%. The time point here: patch test 1, 2 weeks after DPC sensitization. Treatment specified: therapeutic diphenylcyclopropenone sensitization with weekly scalp DPC. Unfractionated whole blood served as the source for total RNA extraction. The sequencing here drew on whole blood, taken in connection with sensitization to the hapten diphenylcyclopropenone (DPC). Receptor source: a woman aged 25-40 years with alopecia areata. Some clones in this sample may be carry-over from other donors' samples.

In its sample, this clonotype was seen many times. This rearrangement joins TRBV4-2 to TRBJ2-2; 7 bases align to TRBD2. The length of the CDR3 is 15 residues. Germline lookup yields CDR1 LGHNA and CDR2 YNFKEQ. V was clipped by 1 base and J by 7 bases; unmatched bases: 6. In nucleotides, the CDR3 is TGTGCCAGCAGCCAAGGAGCGGGATTTGGCGGGGAGCTGTTTTTT. This translates into CASSQGAGFGGELFF.

Many counts were recorded for this clonotype. This chain connects TRBV7-2 to TRBJ1-5; possibly TRBD1 for D (6 bases). V was clipped by 4 bases and J by 4 bases, with 14 bases between them. Per germline, CDR1 SGHTA and CDR2 FQGNSA. The CDR3 is made up of 15 amino acids. The CDR3 bases are TGTGCCAGCAGCTCACAGGGCCTGGGGAATCAGCCCCAGCATTTT. Translation: CASSSQGLGNQPQHF. Filled out from reference TRBV7-2 and TRBJ1-5, the complete variable domain reads GAGVSQSPSNKVTEKGKDVELRCDPISGHTALYWYRQSLGQGLEFLIYFQGNSAPDKSGLPSDRFSAERTGGSVSTLTIQRTQQEDSAVYLCASSSQGLGNQPQHFGDGTRLSIL.

The table lists this clonotype with a few counts. The chain uses TRBV4-2 and TRBJ2-1; 9 nucleotides match TRBD2. Germline V CDR1 and CDR2: LGHNA, YNFKEQ. The V gene end was trimmed by 4 bases and the J gene end by 8 bases; junction bases not matched to a gene: 9. This CDR3 has 15 residues. DNA of the CDR3: TGTGCCAGCAGCCCAGCGGGGGGAACTTTGTATGAGCAGTTCTTC. Amino acids: CASSPAGGTLYEQFF.

This chain uses TRBV9 with TRBJ2-3; D is ambiguous. Per the germline V gene, CDR1 is SGDLS and CDR2 is YYNGEE. V lost 0 bases and J 5 bases, leaving 13 bases between the germline ends. This CDR3 has 15 amino acids. CDR3 region: CASSVGALHGDTQYF. The CDR3 bases are TGTGCCAGCAGCGTAGGAGCGTTACACGGAGATACGCAGTATTTT.

This clonotype was seen repeatedly, ten times or more. The chain carries TRBV12-3 or TRBV12-4 and TRBJ2-1, with no clear D. The germline V and J ends were trimmed by 1 base and 1 base, with 5 bases remaining between them. This CDR3 is built from 14 residues. The CDR3 spells CASSLGGSYNEQFF. In DNA form, the CDR3 reads TGTGCCAGCAGTTTAGGGGGTTCCTACAATGAGCAGTTCTTC.

This clonotype has just a few counts. The chain carries TRBV5-1 and TRBJ1-1, with no clear D. The germline CDR1 and CDR2 sequences are SGHRS and YFSETQ. This CDR3 is 13 amino acids long. V was cut by 2 bases and J by 6 bases, with 11 bases left in between. CDR3 residues: CASSFAGIAEAFF. In DNA form, the CDR3 reads TGCGCCAGCAGCTTTGCCGGGATTGCTGAAGCTTTCTTT. Drawing the rest from reference TRBV5-1 and TRBJ1-1, the complete variable domain is KAGVTQTPRYLIKTRGQQVTLSCSPISGHRSVSWYQQTPGQGLQFLFEYFSETQRNKGNFPGRFSGRQFSNSRSEMNVSTLELGDSALYLCASSFAGIAEAFFGQGTRLTVV.

This clonotype showed up just a few times. The chain is built from TRBV7-2 and TRBJ2-5; D assignment may be TRBD1 or TRBD2 (6 bases each). V was cut by 8 bases and J by 5 bases, with 12 bases left in between. Germline CDR1 SGHTA, CDR2 FQGNSA. This CDR3 is built from 12 residues. CDR3 amino acids: CASRGGRETQYF. For the CDR3, the DNA is TGTGCCAGCCGTGGGGGGCGTGAGACCCAGTACTTC.

The V call is TRBV20-1, the J call TRBJ2-2; TRBD1 agrees at 7 bases. The CDR3 is 13 residues long. In germline, CDR1 is DFQATT, CDR2 SNEGSKA (reference sequence). The CDR3 DNA reads TGCAGCACGACAGGGTCTCTGGTCGGGGAGCTGTTTTTT. Its protein is CSTTGSLVGELFF.

For the CDR3, the DNA is TGTGCCAGCAGCTTTGATAGCGGGGGACCTTCCTACAATGAGCAGTTCTTC. It codes for CASSFDSGGPSYNEQFF. This sequence joins TRBV5-6 and TRBJ2-1; 9 nucleotides agree with TRBD2. The germline gives CDR1 SGHDT, CDR2 YYEEEE. V was pared by 2 bases and J by 1 base, with 7 bases of the junction left unmatched. The CDR3 is made up of 17 amino acids.

This clonotype was counted at least ten times. The chain employs TRBV7-2 and TRBJ2-3, with TRBD2 as a possible D gene (6 bases). Germline lookup yields CDR1 SGHTA and CDR2 FQGNSA. The germline V and J ends were trimmed by 0 bases and 4 bases, with 14 bases remaining between them. This CDR3 has 16 residues. The CDR3 nucleotides read TGTGCCAGCAGCTTAGCGCCGGCGGCGGGGTCAGATACGCAGTATTTT. This codes for CASSLAPAAGSDTQYF.

This clonotype was counted many times. This chain links TRBV6-1 with TRBJ1-1; D call uncertain. Trimming stripped 8 bases from V and 0 bases from J, with 13 bases between. Germline lookup yields CDR1 MNHNS and CDR2 SASEGT. The CDR3 covers 14 residues. The CDR3: CASSETTMNTEAFF. The CDR3 DNA is TGTGCCAGCTCCGAGACAACCATGAACACTGAAGCTTTCTTT.